This entry lists 24 T cell receptor beta chains sequenced from one sample in a study of blood T cell repertoires in COVID-19. Repertoires were generated with immunoSEQ multiplex PCR, while TCRdb's copy carries only in-frame clones and drops some. This table has about 190,000 clones, under 85% appearing once. Sequencing input: peripheral blood. Receptor source: a woman aged 40 to 50 with acute or convalescent COVID-19.

The rearrangement uses TRBV5-1 and TRBJ2-3; D ambiguous. In germline, CDR1 is SGHRS, CDR2 YFSETQ. The CDR3 is 14 amino acids. V lost 6 bases and J 0 bases, leaving 11 bases between the germline ends. CDR3 in amino acids: CASKPQHSTDTQYF. CDR3 coding DNA: TGCGCCAGCAAACCACAACACAGCACAGATACGCAGTATTTT. The complete variable domain, with remaining parts taken from reference TRBV5-1 and TRBJ2-3, reads KAGVTQTPRYLIKTRGQQVTLSCSPISGHRSVSWYQQTPGQGLQFLFEYFSETQRNKGNFPGRFSGRQFSNSRSEMNVSTLELGDSALYLCASKPQHSTDTQYFGPGTRLTVL.

The chain is built from TRBV3-1 (or the pseudogene TRBV3-2) and TRBJ2-2; 9 bases align to TRBD2. This CDR3 has 18 residues. Germline V gene data show CDR1 as LGHDT and CDR2 as YNNKEL (reference sequence). The trim removed 2 bases at V and 4 bases at J, leaving 11 bases unmatched. CDR3 in amino acids: CASSQYGAGGSGTGELFF. The CDR3 DNA reads TGTGCCAGCAGCCAATACGGTGCGGGAGGGTCGGGCACCGGGGAGCTGTTTTTT.

The rearrangement uses TRBV5-6 and TRBJ1-4; 11 nucleotides line up with TRBD1. Germline V gives CDR1 SGHDT, CDR2 YYEEEE. This CDR3 has 15 amino acids. After removal of 5 bases from V and 7 bases from J, the junction contained 7 bases not matched to a gene. The CDR3 sequence is CASRSTGTGGEKLFF. For the CDR3, the DNA is TGTGCCAGCAGATCAACCGGGACAGGGGGTGAAAAACTGTTTTTT.

This rearrangement joins TRBV30 to TRBJ1-4; 9 bases line up with TRBD1. Germline V gives CDR1 GTSNPN, CDR2 SVGIG (reference sequence). This CDR3 has 13 amino acids. The V gene end was trimmed by 8 bases and the J gene end by 8 bases; junction bases not matched to a gene: 9. CDR3 in DNA: TGTGCCGGGACAGGGAACACCGGGGAAAAACTGTTTTTT. It yields the protein CAGTGNTGEKLFF.

The chain combines TRBV7-9 with TRBJ2-7, with D perhaps matching TRBD2 (5 bases). The V gene lost 5 bases and the J gene lost 5 bases, with 19 bases spanning the gap. This CDR3 is 15 amino acids long. Looked up from germline, CDR1 is SEHNR and CDR2 is FQNEAQ (reference sequence). CDR3 DNA sequence: TGTGCCAGCAGCCCCGAGGAGCGGTCCCCCCACGAGCAGTACTTC. Amino acid sequence: CASSPEERSPHEQYF.

The chain is built from TRBV5-1 and TRBJ2-7; 9 nucleotides align to TRBD1. V trimming: 8 bases; J trimming: 2 bases; junction bases outside the gene matches: 8. CDR1 SGHRS and CDR2 YFSETQ come from the germline V gene. The CDR3 has 14 residues. The CDR3 DNA follows: TGCGCCAGTAGACCGGGACAGGGACCCTACGAGCAGTACTTC. This codes for CASRPGQGPYEQYF.

The V and J genes are TRBV3-1 (or the pseudogene TRBV3-2) and TRBJ2-2; D unclear. CDR1 is LGHDT and CDR2 is YNNKEL in the germline V gene (reference sequence). This CDR3 comprises 14 residues. Deletions cut 2 bases from V and 1 base from J, with 5 bases between. The CDR3, as DNA: TGTGCCAGCAGCCAATGGCAGAACACCGGGGAGCTGTTTTTT. Translation gives CASSQWQNTGELFF.

The chain employs TRBV7-9 and TRBJ1-1, with 8 bases identical to TRBD1. The J segment lost 11 bases and the V segment lost 4 bases, leaving 15 bases of the junction unmatched. Germline V CDR1 and CDR2: SEHNR, FQNEAQ (reference sequence). There are 15 residues in the CDR3. This CDR3 is CASSSQQGETERAFF. CDR3 DNA: TGTGCCAGCAGCTCCCAACAGGGGGAGACGGAGAGGGCTTTCTTT.

J is TRBJ2-1 and V is TRBV6-6, with TRBD2 as a possible D gene (6 bases). Trimming removed 2 bases from V and 4 bases from J, with 12 bases in between. The CDR3 is made up of 15 amino acids. Per germline, CDR1 MNHNY and CDR2 SVGAGI (reference sequence). CDR3 amino acids: CASSYVEGRYNEQFF. CDR3 nucleotides: TGTGCCAGCAGTTACGTGGAGGGTAGGTACAATGAGCAGTTCTTC.

The count of this clone is one. V is TRBV6-5 and J is TRBJ2-1; TRBD2 agrees at 10 bases. With 6 bases clipped from V and 4 bases from J, the junction kept 6 bases outside the gene matches. The CDR3 totals 15 residues. CDR1 MNHEY and CDR2 SVGAGI come from the germline V gene. CDR3 in DNA: TGTGCCAGCAGGGATCTAGCGGGAGCTTACAATGAGCAGTTCTTC. It encodes CASRDLAGAYNEQFF.

The chain joins TRBV11-2 to TRBJ2-2; 12 nucleotides match TRBD2. CDR3 length: 15 residues. V shed 3 bases, J shed 6 bases, and the junction held 2 bases outside the gene matches. Germline loops: CDR1 SGHAT, CDR2 FQNNGV. The CDR3: CASSLTSGSPGELFF. The CDR3 coding sequence is TGTGCCAGCAGCTTGACTAGCGGGAGTCCCGGGGAGCTGTTTTTT.

The rearrangement uses TRBV5-4 and TRBJ2-5, with D possibly being TRBD1 (5 bases). Germline CDR1 and CDR2: SGHNT and YYREEE (reference sequence). Trimming pared 4 bases from V and 2 bases from J, leaving 9 bases between. CDR3 length: 13 residues. As DNA, the CDR3 is TGTGCCAGCAGCGCAGGGCCACAAGAGACCCAGTACTTC. Its protein is CASSAGPQETQYF.

The chain links TRBV14 to TRBJ2-1; 8 bases are shared with TRBD2. Germline CDR1 is SGHDN and CDR2 is FVKESK. There are 16 residues in the CDR3. Trimming cost V 0 bases and J 4 bases; bases outside gene matches: 5. The CDR3 region is CASSQESGRMYNEQFF. In nucleotides, the CDR3 is TGTGCCAGCAGCCAAGAGAGCGGGAGAATGTACAATGAGCAGTTCTTC.

CDR3 nucleotide sequence: TGTGCCAGCACCCCTCCCAGGGATGCAACTAATGAAAAACTGTTTTTT. This gives the protein CASTPPRDATNEKLFF. This chain joins TRBV28 and TRBJ1-4; TRBD1 might be the D (5 bases). Trimming shortened V by 7 bases and J by 0 bases, and 15 bases separated the two germline ends. The CDR3 extends over 16 amino acids. Germline CDR1 MDHEN, CDR2 SYDVKM.

The V gene is TRBV16, the J gene TRBJ2-7; TRBD2 might be the D (5 bases). Trimming removed 2 bases at V and 0 bases at J, with 11 bases between. This CDR3 comprises 15 residues. CDR1 is KGHSY and CDR2 is FQNENV in the germline V gene. CDR3 protein: CASSQGGLSSYEQYF. The CDR3 bases are TGTGCCAGCAGCCAAGGAGGACTGAGCTCCTACGAGCAGTACTTC.

The rearrangement links TRBV10-1 to TRBJ1-5; D remains unclear. The CDR3 loop spans 15 amino acids. V lost 3 bases to trimming and J lost 0 bases, with 9 bases between them. Germline CDR1 and CDR2: WNHNN and SYGVQD (reference sequence). CDR3 sequence: CASSDPRDSNQPQHF. The CDR3 region has the DNA TGCGCCAGCAGTGATCCCCGGGATAGCAATCAGCCCCAGCATTTT.

This clone has only a few counts. V and J are TRBV5-8 and TRBJ2-7, with D perhaps matching TRBD2 (5 bases). CDR1 is SGHTS and CDR2 is YDEGEE in the germline V gene. CDR3 size: 16 residues. Trimming cost V 0 bases and J 0 bases, with 13 bases left between them. Here the CDR3 DNA reads TGTGCCAGCAGCTTGGGAGTGTCCCGGGGCTCCTACGAGCAGTACTTC. Translation gives CASSLGVSRGSYEQYF.

The chain joins TRBV29-1 to TRBJ2-3; TRBD1 agrees at 8 bases. Germline V CDR1 and CDR2: SQVTM, ANQGSEA. V shed 2 bases and J 6 bases; nucleotides not matched to a gene: 4. The length of the CDR3 is 13 residues. CDR3 sequence reads: CSVETDRDDTQYF. CDR3 DNA: TGCAGCGTTGAAACGGACAGGGATGATACGCAGTATTTT.

This clone was observed many times. Other DNA sequences from this sample encode an identical CDR3 as well. The chain recombines TRBV27 with TRBJ1-5, with unresolved D. Trimming took 5 bases from V and 2 from J, leaving 10 bases between them. CDR3 length: 14 amino acids. Germline V gene data show CDR1 as MNHEY and CDR2 as SMNVEV (reference sequence). The CDR3, as DNA: TGTGCCAGCAGTGTAACGGGTGGCAATCAGCCCCAGCATTTT. It yields the protein CASSVTGGNQPQHF.

The V and J genes are TRBV28 and TRBJ2-6; the D gene is possibly TRBD1 (5 bases). CDR3 length: 16 amino acids. Germline CDR1 and CDR2: MDHEN and SYDVKM. V was pared by 2 bases and J by 0 bases, with 8 bases between. CDR3 sequence: CASSLKGFSGANVLTF. DNA for the CDR3: TGTGCCAGCAGTTTAAAGGGGTTCTCTGGGGCCAACGTCCTGACTTTC.

This chain uses TRBV5-5 with TRBJ1-3; no definite D call. The J call could be wrong; TRBJ2-2 is a better fit for the DNA end. This CDR3 has 16 amino acids. Per the germline V gene, CDR1 is SGHKS and CDR2 is YYEKEE (reference sequence). This CDR3 reads CASSLAGPRVIGGLFF. CDR3 in DNA: TGTGCCAGCAGCTTGGCTGGCCCCCGAGTCATTGGTGGGCTGTTTTTT.

V is TRBV7-2 and J is TRBJ1-5; TRBD1 might be the D (5 bases). V was trimmed by 8 bases and J by 6 bases, leaving 17 bases between them. Germline-derived CDR1 and CDR2 are SGHTA and FQGNSA. CDR3 size: 14 residues. CDR3 amino acids: CASADSAAPQPQHF. CDR3 DNA sequence: TGTGCCAGCGCCGACAGCGCGGCGCCTCAGCCCCAGCATTTT.

The chain recombines TRBV7-2 with TRBJ1-1; 8 positions agree with TRBD1. V lost 3 bases and J lost 6; bases outside the gene matches: 12. Germline CDR1 is SGHTA and CDR2 is FQGNSA. This CDR3 contains 16 residues. The DNA for the CDR3 is TGTGCCAGCAGCTTGGGGACAGGTAATCAGGGCGCTGAAGCTTTCTTT. This translates into CASSLGTGNQGAEAFF.

The chain is built from TRBV13 and TRBJ2-1; 9 nucleotides match TRBD1. The CDR3 covers 16 residues. CDR1 is PRHDT and CDR2 is FYEKMQ in the germline V gene (reference sequence). Unmatched junction bases numbered 7, after V lost 4 bases and J lost 3 bases. The CDR3 DNA is TGTGCCAGCAGCTCTTACCCGGGACAGGGCTACAATGAGCAGTTCTTC. As protein: CASSSYPGQGYNEQFF.